This T cell receptor beta chain stems from a study of T cell repertoires in cytomegalovirus infection. The CDR3 sequence is 18 residues long. The V and J ends lost 6 bases and 5 bases respectively, with 26 bases between them. This clonotype was counted ten times or more. TCRdb independently ran MiXCR on the reads; one entry per CDR3 protein. The profile shows under 200,000 distinct CDR3 sequences, about a tenth of them singletons. The TCR was taken from a human donor in good health (CMV status not recorded). Some clones in this sample may be carry-over from other donors' samples. The V and J genes are TRBV12-3 or TRBV12-4 and TRBJ2-1; D might be TRBD1 (6 bases). Input material: PBMCs. This chain's CDR3 is CASRSRDTSTFINNEQFF. The CDR3 DNA sequence: TGTGCCAGCAGATCCCGGGACACTTCTACCTTCATTAACAATGAGCAGTTCTTC.